One and the same sample provided the 16 T cell receptor beta chains below, sequenced in a study of blood T cell repertoires in COVID-19 (dated by TCRdb to about 2020). The method behind the library was the immunoSEQ multiplex PCR assay. TCRdb holds this immuneACCESS table with in-frame rearrangements only. Some clones are missing; in checked studies, unresolved V genes explain under half, and the rest has no known cause. For this sample there are under 200,000 clones; approximately 86% appear just once. The ten top clones hold around 8.3% of the sample. Sequencing used peripheral blood. These receptors were collected from a man in his 60s with acute or convalescent COVID-19.

V usage is TRBV12-3 or TRBV12-4 and J usage is TRBJ2-7; TRBD2 agrees at 10 bases. The CDR3 is 13 residues long. J lost 3 bases, V lost 7 bases, and 3 bases had no gene match. The chain's CDR3 is CASTRTSGYEQYF. CDR3 in DNA: TGTGCCAGCACCCGGACTAGCGGCTACGAGCAGTACTTC.

This chain connects TRBV11-2 to TRBJ2-4; unclear D gene. Germline-derived CDR1 and CDR2 are SGHAT and FQNNGV. The CDR3 is 17 residues long. V was clipped by 0 bases and J by 1 base, with 13 bases between them. CDR3 nucleotide sequence: TGTGCCAGCAGCTTAGATGCCCGGGTTGTCGCCAAAAACATTCAGTACTTC. Protein product: CASSLDARVVAKNIQYF.

This sequence joins TRBV28 and TRBJ2-1; 13 nucleotides match TRBD2. The CDR3 loop spans 15 amino acids. The germline V gene encodes CDR1 MDHEN and CDR2 SYDVKM. V gave up 10 bases and J gave up 8 bases; unmatched junction bases: 11. Here the CDR3 reads CATEGLAGVLDEQFF. CDR3 DNA: TGTGCCACCGAAGGACTAGCGGGAGTGCTAGATGAGCAGTTCTTC.

The chain employs TRBV11-2 and TRBJ2-7, with 7 nucleotides matching TRBD2. Trimming at V came to 5 bases and at J to 3 bases, leaving 4 bases not matched to a gene. The CDR3 has 13 residues. Germline CDR1 and CDR2: SGHAT and FQNNGV. CDR3 coding DNA: TGTGCCAGCAGCCTGGGACTACGCTACGAGCAGTACTTC. This encodes CASSLGLRYEQYF. Complete variable domain (other parts from reference TRBV11-2 and TRBJ2-7): EAGVAQSPRYKIIEKRQSVAFWCNPISGHATLYWYQQILGQGPKLLIQFQNNGVVDDSQLPKDRFSAERLKGVDSTLKIQPAKLEDSAVYLCASSLGLRYEQYFGPGTRLTVT.

The chain couples TRBV19 to TRBJ2-1, with 8 bases fitting TRBD2. The CDR3 sequence is 15 residues long. The V gene's germline CDR1 is LNHDA and CDR2 SQIVND (reference sequence). V dropped 4 bases and J dropped 0; count of bases not matched to a gene: 2. The CDR3 spells CASSTLAGSYNEQFF. The CDR3 DNA is TGTGCCAGTAGTACGCTAGCGGGCTCCTACAATGAGCAGTTCTTC.

The chain joins TRBV12-3 or TRBV12-4 to TRBJ2-1; D unresolved. The V end was cut by 6 bases, the J end by 6 bases, with 12 bases between. CDR3 length: 13 residues. The CDR3: CASRQTSGNEQFF. CDR3 coding DNA: TGTGCCAGCAGACAAACGTCGGGCAATGAGCAGTTCTTC.

The V and J genes are TRBV10-3 and TRBJ2-7; 11 positions match TRBD2. The germline CDR1 and CDR2 sequences are ENHRY and SYGVKD. CDR3 size: 15 residues. Losses at the gene ends were 0 bases for V and 9 bases for J; bases not matched to a gene: 7. The DNA of the CDR3 is TGTGCCATCAGTGAGTCCATTATACTAGCGGGAGCGCAGTACTTC. It is translated as CAISESIILAGAQYF.

This clone showed up just a few times. The chain is built from TRBV5-4 and TRBJ2-2, with a tentative D call TRBD1 (5 bases). The CDR3 length is 16 residues. Trimming cost V 0 bases and J 1 base, with 10 bases left between them. Germline CDR1 reads SGHNT; CDR2 reads YYREEE (reference sequence). The CDR3: CASSLEVGRNTGELFF. The DNA for the CDR3 is TGTGCCAGCAGCTTGGAAGTGGGGCGGAACACCGGGGAGCTGTTTTTT.

The chain links TRBV19 to TRBJ2-3; 12 positions agree with TRBD1. The germline CDR1 and CDR2 sequences are LNHDA and SQIVND (reference sequence). J was trimmed by 0 bases and V by 4 bases; bases with no gene match: 8. CDR3 size: 18 residues. CDR3 protein: CASSSGTGGATSTDTQYF. Here the CDR3 DNA reads TGTGCCAGTAGTAGCGGGACAGGGGGCGCGACGAGCACAGATACGCAGTATTTT.

The chain links TRBV30 to TRBJ1-5, with a possible D match to TRBD1 (5 bases). The V and J ends lost 0 bases and 7 bases respectively, with 10 bases between them. Germline loops: CDR1 GTSNPN, CDR2 SVGIG (reference sequence). This CDR3 has 13 residues. This chain's CDR3 is CAWSVGGTQPQHF. CDR3 in DNA: TGTGCCTGGAGTGTGGGGGGAACCCAGCCCCAGCATTTT.

The chain's CDR3 is CASSLGTAGNQPQHF. The CDR3 coding sequence is TGTGCCAGCAGTCTAGGGACCGCGGGGAATCAGCCCCAGCATTTT. V gene TRBV28 combines with J gene TRBJ1-5; a weak D match, TRBD1 (5 bases). CDR1 and CDR2 from the germline V gene are MDHEN and SYDVKM. V dropped 5 bases and J dropped 4 bases, with 15 bases sitting between them. CDR3 length: 15 residues.

CDR3 DNA sequence: TGTGCCATCCGGGGGGGTAGCGGGAGTGATGAGCAGTTCTTC. Its translation is CAIRGGSGSDEQFF. The genes are TRBV10-3 and TRBJ2-1, with 9 bases matching TRBD2. J was trimmed by 8 bases and V by 8 bases; bases with no gene match: 10. CDR3 length equals 14 residues. Germline lookup yields CDR1 ENHRY and CDR2 SYGVKD.

This clone was found a few times. The chain carries TRBV28 and TRBJ2-4; maybe TRBD1 (5 bases). The CDR3 loop spans 14 amino acids. Germline V gives CDR1 MDHEN, CDR2 SYDVKM. V lost 6 bases, J lost 3 bases, and 12 bases lay in between. The CDR3 loop reads CASSPQGLKNIQYF. Written as DNA, the CDR3 is TGTGCCAGCAGCCCTCAGGGTCTCAAAAACATTCAGTACTTC.

This chain connects TRBV27 to TRBJ2-3; D is possibly TRBD2 (5 bases). V lost 2 bases and J 4 bases, leaving 13 bases between the germline ends. The CDR3 loop spans 15 amino acids. Germline loops: CDR1 MNHEY, CDR2 SMNVEV (reference sequence). CDR3 protein: CASSLGGFIPDTQYF. The CDR3 region has the DNA TGTGCCAGCAGTTTAGGCGGGTTCATTCCAGATACGCAGTATTTT.

The CDR3 here is CSVEDLSPSGNTIYF. The CDR3 coding sequence is TGCAGCGTTGAAGATCTAAGTCCCTCTGGAAACACCATATATTTT. This chain links TRBV29-1 with TRBJ1-3; no clear D. The CDR3 covers 15 residues. The V and J ends lost 0 bases and 0 bases respectively, with 9 bases between them. The germline V gene encodes CDR1 SQVTM and CDR2 ANQGSEA.

The sample holds one count of this clone. The J gene is TRBJ2-7, the V gene TRBV24-1, with 7 bases matching TRBD1. The germline V gene has CDR1 KGHDR and CDR2 SFDVKD. The CDR3 totals 15 residues. The V gene end was trimmed by 8 bases and the J gene end by 6 bases; junction bases not matched to a gene: 15. The CDR3 loop reads CATIYFGTDTSEQYF. CDR3 sequence (DNA): TGTGCCACCATCTATTTCGGGACAGACACATCCGAGCAGTACTTC.